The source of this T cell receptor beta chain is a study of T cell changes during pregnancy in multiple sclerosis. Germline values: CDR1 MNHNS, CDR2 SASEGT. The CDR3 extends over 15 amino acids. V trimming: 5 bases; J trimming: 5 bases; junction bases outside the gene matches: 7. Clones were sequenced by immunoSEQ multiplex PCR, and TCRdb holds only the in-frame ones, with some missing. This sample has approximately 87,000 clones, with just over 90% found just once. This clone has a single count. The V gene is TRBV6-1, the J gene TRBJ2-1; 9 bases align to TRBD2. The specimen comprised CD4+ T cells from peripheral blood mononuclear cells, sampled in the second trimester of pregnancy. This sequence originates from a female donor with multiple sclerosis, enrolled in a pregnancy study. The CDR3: CASSHSGRRDNEQFF. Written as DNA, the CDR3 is TGTGCCAGCAGTCATAGCGGGAGACGGGACAATGAGCAGTTCTTC.